The clone carrying this T cell receptor (beta chain) was counted a single time. Its specificity is not known. This CDR3 is also generated by other DNA sequences in the sample. The CDR3 runs to 13 residues. V trimming: 5 bases; J trimming: 7 bases; junction bases outside the gene matches: 8. The germline V gene has CDR1 MDHEN and CDR2 SYDVKM. Purities in excess of 95% were seen in all sorted populations. These data come from a study of beta chain features in type 1 diabetes. Turning to the study itself: Patients did not differ from healthy donors in age, gender or cell yield.

The study reverse transcribed the entire isolated RNA, so it sequenced expressed TCRB transcripts. Some clones are missing from TCRdb's copy, which holds only in-frame ones; the method was immunoSEQ multiplex PCR. The data show 120,000 to 150,000 clones, with about 10% seen just once and roughly 1.4% held by the top ten. Study-wide points: Fewer junction insertions and more nucleotide deletions appeared in type 1 diabetes patients. Cells with high TCR expression could be over-represented when cDNA is sequenced.

The TCR was taken from a man between 18 and 29 years old in good health. V usage is TRBV28 and J usage is TRBJ2-7; 7 bases align to TRBD1. The sequenced sample consisted of naive CD4+ T cells from blood. CDR3 sequence: CASSPGTDYEQYF. CDR3 DNA sequence: TGTGCCAGCAGTCCCGGGACAGACTATGAGCAGTACTTC.